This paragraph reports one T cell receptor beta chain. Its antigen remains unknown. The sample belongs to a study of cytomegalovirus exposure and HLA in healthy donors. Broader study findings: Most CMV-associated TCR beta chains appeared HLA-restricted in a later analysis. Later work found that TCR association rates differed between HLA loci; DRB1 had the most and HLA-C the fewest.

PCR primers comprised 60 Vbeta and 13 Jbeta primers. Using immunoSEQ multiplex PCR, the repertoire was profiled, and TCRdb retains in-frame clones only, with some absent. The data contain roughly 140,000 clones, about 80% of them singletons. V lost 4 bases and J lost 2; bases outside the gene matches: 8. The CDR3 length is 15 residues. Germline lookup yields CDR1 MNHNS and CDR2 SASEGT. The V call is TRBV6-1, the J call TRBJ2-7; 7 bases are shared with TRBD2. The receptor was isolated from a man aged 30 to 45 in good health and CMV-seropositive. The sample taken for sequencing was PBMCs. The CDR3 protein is CASSARDYPTYEQYF. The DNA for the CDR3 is TGTGCCAGCAGTGCCCGGGACTACCCAACCTACGAGCAGTACTTC.